Below are 15 T cell receptor beta chains sequenced from a single sample in a study of cytomegalovirus exposure and HLA in healthy donors. The method was immunoSEQ multiplex PCR; TCRdb's version includes in-frame clones alone and lacks a portion of them. The table shows 300,000 to 400,000 clones, with around 90% occurring only once. The sample consisted of PBMCs. The receptors were sampled from a man aged 25-45 years in good health and CMV-seronegative.

This chain links TRBV29-1 with TRBJ2-1; TRBD1 is a possible D gene (6 bases). The V gene's germline CDR1 is SQVTM and CDR2 ANQGSEA. V shed 4 bases and J shed 1 base, with 11 bases lying between them. This CDR3 is built from 14 residues. For the CDR3, the DNA is TGCAGCGTTGCGGTTCAGGGGTCCTACAATGAGCAGTTCTTC. This codes for CSVAVQGSYNEQFF.

As DNA, the CDR3 is TGCGCCAGCGGAGGGACAGTTTGGTCCTATAATTCACCCCTCCACTTT. As protein: CASGGTVWSYNSPLHF. V usage is TRBV10-2 and J usage is TRBJ1-6, with TRBD1 matching over 7 bases. V was clipped by 8 bases and J by 1 base; unmatched bases: 8. CDR3 length equals 16 residues. From germline, CDR1 is WSHSY and CDR2 SAAADI.

Turning to this clone: Because it lacks the conserved phenylalanine or tryptophan at the end, this CDR3 is likely a read error. No DNA is shown, since the ends of the CDR3 on it are uncertain; the CDR3 is the one TCRdb lists. The chain has TRBV25-1 and TRBJ2-7; the table's D call, TRBD1, has no DNA check behind it. The CDR3 is 13 residues long, ends included. CDR1 is MGHDK, CDR2 SYGVNS, per germline. The CDR3 region is CASSAGQGYSVYI.

This chain connects TRBV5-4 to TRBJ2-5; D not resolved. Trimming pared 4 bases from V and 2 bases from J, leaving 9 bases between. Germline lookup yields CDR1 SGHNT and CDR2 YYREEE (reference sequence). This CDR3 has 13 residues. The CDR3 DNA reads TGTGCCAGCAGCCCCCCCGGGCAAGAGACCCAGTACTTC. It encodes CASSPPGQETQYF. Supplemented by reference TRBV5-4 and TRBJ2-5, the full variable domain reads ETGVTQSPTHLIKTRGQQVTLRCSSQSGHNTVSWYQQALGQGPQFIFQYYREEENGRGNFPPRFSGLQFPNYSSELNVNALELDDSALYLCASSPPGQETQYFGPGTRLLVL.

The rearrangement uses TRBV6-5 and TRBJ2-2, with a tentative D call TRBD1 (5 bases). Germline CDR1 MNHEY, CDR2 SVGAGI. V dropped 2 bases and J dropped 6 bases, with 13 bases sitting between them. This CDR3 comprises 15 residues. CDR3: CASSYGQGSSGELFF. The CDR3 nucleotides are TGTGCCAGCAGTTACGGTCAGGGTTCCTCCGGGGAGCTGTTTTTT.

The V gene is TRBV4-1, the J gene TRBJ2-7; D is undetermined. The CDR3 is 15 amino acids. The V gene's germline CDR1 is MGHRA and CDR2 YSYEKL. Trimming took off 0 bases at V and 2 bases at J, with 11 bases between the two ends. Here the CDR3 DNA reads TGCGCCAGCAGCCAAGATCTAGGAGAACCCTACGAGCAGTACTTC. Translating it yields CASSQDLGEPYEQYF.

The chain recombines TRBV5-6 with TRBJ1-2; D is uncertain. V gave up 7 bases and J gave up 4 bases, with 14 bases separating them. The CDR3 sequence is 13 residues long. Looked up from germline, CDR1 is SGHDT and CDR2 is YYEEEE. This CDR3 is CASGSAEVYGYTF. In DNA, the CDR3 is TGTGCCAGCGGAAGCGCGGAAGTCTATGGCTACACCTTC.

The chain is built from TRBV6-5 and TRBJ2-5; D not resolved. The germline V and J ends were trimmed by 5 bases and 3 bases, with 7 bases remaining between them. Germline V gene data show CDR1 as MNHEY and CDR2 as SVGAGI. The CDR3 runs to 12 residues. The CDR3 sequence: CASSGPEETQYF. Written as DNA, the CDR3 is TGTGCCAGCAGTGGGCCGGAAGAGACCCAGTACTTC.

This sequence joins TRBV25-1 and TRBJ1-2; the D is unclear. Germline V CDR1 and CDR2: MGHDK, SYGVNS. The CDR3 contains 13 residues. Trimming left V 4 bases short and J 5 bases short, with 11 bases between. CDR3: CASSAQREYGYTF. CDR3 DNA sequence: TGTGCCAGCAGTGCCCAGAGGGAATATGGCTACACCTTC.

The chain joins TRBV6-6 to TRBJ1-4; 9 bases match TRBD1. CDR3 length equals 16 residues. Per the germline V gene, CDR1 is MNHNY and CDR2 is SVGAGI (reference sequence). J gave up 8 bases and V 2 bases, and 9 bases lay outside the gene matches. The CDR3 region is CASSYLYRGLKEKLFF. In DNA form, the CDR3 reads TGTGCCAGCAGTTACCTTTACAGGGGGCTAAAGGAAAAACTGTTTTTT.

The V call is TRBV5-1, the J call TRBJ2-1; 13 positions agree with TRBD2. The germline CDR1 and CDR2 sequences are SGHRS and YFSETQ. J was trimmed by 4 bases and V by 7 bases; bases with no gene match: 2. This CDR3 contains 14 residues. CDR3 residues: CASGTSGAYNEQFF. CDR3 nucleotides: TGCGCCAGCGGGACTAGCGGGGCATACAATGAGCAGTTCTTC.

This chain links TRBV7-9 with TRBJ2-6, with 9 bases aligning to TRBD1. The CDR3 consists of 18 residues. J lost 3 bases, V lost 4 bases, and 10 bases had no gene match. Germline V CDR1 and CDR2: SEHNR, FQNEAQ (reference sequence). The CDR3 spells CASSSTPGQGSGANVLTF. CDR3 nucleotides: TGTGCCAGCAGCTCGACCCCGGGACAGGGTAGTGGGGCCAACGTCCTGACTTTC.

The chain combines TRBV7-7 with TRBJ2-5; 16 nucleotides align to TRBD2. The CDR3 runs 16 residues. From germline, CDR1 is SSHAT and CDR2 FNYEAQ (reference sequence). V lost 4 bases to trimming and J lost 5 bases; unmatched junction nucleotides: 4. CDR3 sequence: CASSSGLAGGEETQYF. DNA for the CDR3: TGTGCCAGCAGCTCGGGACTAGCGGGGGGGGAGGAGACCCAGTACTTC.

V usage is TRBV7-9 and J usage is TRBJ2-1, with 8 nucleotides matching TRBD2. In germline, CDR1 is SEHNR, CDR2 FQNEAQ (reference sequence). Germline trimming cut 5 bases from V and 8 bases from J; bases unmatched to any gene: 11. This CDR3 comprises 15 residues. The CDR3 DNA is TGTGCCAGCAGCCTCGGGGCTAGCGGGTCCCATGAGCAGTTCTTC. As protein: CASSLGASGSHEQFF.

The gene calls are TRBV19 and TRBJ2-7; the D gene is possibly TRBD2 (5 bases). The germline V and J ends were trimmed by 6 bases and 4 bases, with 16 bases remaining between them. This CDR3 has 14 residues. Germline V gene data show CDR1 as LNHDA and CDR2 as SQIVND (reference sequence). CDR3 DNA: TGTGCCAGTAGAAAAGAGGGCAGAGAATACGAGCAGTACTTC. It translates to CASRKEGREYEQYF.